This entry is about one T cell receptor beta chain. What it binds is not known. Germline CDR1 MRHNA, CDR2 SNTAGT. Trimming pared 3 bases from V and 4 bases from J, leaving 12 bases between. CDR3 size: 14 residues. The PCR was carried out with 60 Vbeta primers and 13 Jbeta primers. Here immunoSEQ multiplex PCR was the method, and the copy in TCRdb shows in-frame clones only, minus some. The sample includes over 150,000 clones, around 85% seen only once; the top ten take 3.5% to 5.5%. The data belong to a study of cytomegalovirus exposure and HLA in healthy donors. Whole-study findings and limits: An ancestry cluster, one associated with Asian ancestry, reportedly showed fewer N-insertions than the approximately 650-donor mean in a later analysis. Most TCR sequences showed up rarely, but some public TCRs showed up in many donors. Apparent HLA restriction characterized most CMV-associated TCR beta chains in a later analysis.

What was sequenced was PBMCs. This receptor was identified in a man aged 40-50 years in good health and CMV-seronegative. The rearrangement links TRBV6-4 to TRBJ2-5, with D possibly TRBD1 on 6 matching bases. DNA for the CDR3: TGTGCCAGCAGTGAACAGGGCGGGCTAGAGACCCAGTACTTC. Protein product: CASSEQGGLETQYF.